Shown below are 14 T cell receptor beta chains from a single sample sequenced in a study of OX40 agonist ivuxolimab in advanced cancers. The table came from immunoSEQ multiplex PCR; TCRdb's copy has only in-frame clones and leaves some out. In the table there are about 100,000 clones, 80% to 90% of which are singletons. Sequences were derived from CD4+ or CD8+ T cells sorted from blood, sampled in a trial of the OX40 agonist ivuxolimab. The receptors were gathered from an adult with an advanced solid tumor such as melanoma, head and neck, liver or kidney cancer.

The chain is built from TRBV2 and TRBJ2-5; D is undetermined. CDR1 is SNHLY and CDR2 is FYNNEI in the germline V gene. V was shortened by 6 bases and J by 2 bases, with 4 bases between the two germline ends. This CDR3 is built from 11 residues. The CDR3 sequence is CASRRQETQYF. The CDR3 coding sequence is TGTGCCAGCAGGAGGCAAGAGACCCAGTACTTC.

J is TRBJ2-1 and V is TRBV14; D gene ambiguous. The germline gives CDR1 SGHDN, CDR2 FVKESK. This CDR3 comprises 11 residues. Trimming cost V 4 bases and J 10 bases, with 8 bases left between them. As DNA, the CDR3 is TGTGCCAGCAGCCTTGGAGACGAGCAGTTCTTC. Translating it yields CASSLGDEQFF. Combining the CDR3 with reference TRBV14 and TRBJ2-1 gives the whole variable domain EAGVTQFPSHSVIEKGQTVTLRCDPISGHDNLYWYRRVMGKEIKFLLHFVKESKQDESGMPNNRFLAERTGGTYSTLKVQPAELEDSGVYFCASSLGDEQFFGPGTRLTVL.

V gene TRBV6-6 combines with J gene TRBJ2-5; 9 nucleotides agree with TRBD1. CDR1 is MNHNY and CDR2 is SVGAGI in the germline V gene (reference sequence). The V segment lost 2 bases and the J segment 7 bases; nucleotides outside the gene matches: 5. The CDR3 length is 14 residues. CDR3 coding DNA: TGTGCCAGCAGTTACGGGTCGACAGGGGGGACCCAGTACTTC. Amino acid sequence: CASSYGSTGGTQYF.

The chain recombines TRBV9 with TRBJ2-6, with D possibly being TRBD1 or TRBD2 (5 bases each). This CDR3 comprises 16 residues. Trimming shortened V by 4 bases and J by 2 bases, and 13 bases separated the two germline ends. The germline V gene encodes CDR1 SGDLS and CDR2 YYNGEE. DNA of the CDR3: TGTGCCAGCAGCCGTCAGAGGGGCGCTGGGGCCAACGTCCTGACTTTC. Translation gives CASSRQRGAGANVLTF.

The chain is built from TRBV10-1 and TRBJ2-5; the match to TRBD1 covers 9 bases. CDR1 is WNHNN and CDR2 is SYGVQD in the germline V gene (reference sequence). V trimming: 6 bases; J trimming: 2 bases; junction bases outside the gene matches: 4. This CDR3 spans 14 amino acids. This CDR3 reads CASSGGQGQETQYF. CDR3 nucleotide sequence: TGCGCCAGCAGCGGGGGACAGGGACAAGAGACCCAGTACTTC.

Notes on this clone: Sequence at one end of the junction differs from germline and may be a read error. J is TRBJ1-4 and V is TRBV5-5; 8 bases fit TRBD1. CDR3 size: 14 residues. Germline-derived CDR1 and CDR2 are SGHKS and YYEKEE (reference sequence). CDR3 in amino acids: CASSLNRGTPPFSF. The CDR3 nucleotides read TGTGCCAGCAGCCTCAACAGGGGGACACCCCCTTTTTCTTTT.

The CDR3 DNA follows: TGTGCCAGCAGGGGGGACAGAGCGACCTACGAGCAGTACTTC. This codes for CASRGDRATYEQYF. V is TRBV2 and J is TRBJ2-7, with 7 nucleotides matching TRBD1. This CDR3 has 14 amino acids. V shed 6 bases, J shed 2 bases, and the junction held 7 bases outside the gene matches. Germline V CDR1 and CDR2: SNHLY, FYNNEI.

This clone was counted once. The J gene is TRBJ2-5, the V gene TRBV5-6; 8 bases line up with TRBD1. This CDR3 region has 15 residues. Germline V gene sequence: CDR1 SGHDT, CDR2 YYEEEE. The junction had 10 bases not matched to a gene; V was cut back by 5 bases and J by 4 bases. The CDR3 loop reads CASSLQGGFRETQYF. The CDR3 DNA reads TGTGCCAGCAGTTTACAGGGGGGTTTCCGAGAGACCCAGTACTTC.

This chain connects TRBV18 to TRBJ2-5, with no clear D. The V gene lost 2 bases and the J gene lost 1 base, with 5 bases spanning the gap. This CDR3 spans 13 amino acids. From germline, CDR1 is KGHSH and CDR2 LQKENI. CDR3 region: CASSPFRQETQYF. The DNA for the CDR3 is TGTGCCAGCTCACCATTTCGCCAAGAGACCCAGTACTTC.

The CDR3 coding sequence is TGTGCCAGCAGCTTAGTTGGTGAGCGTCTTAGCTCCTACAATGAGCAGTTCTTC. Amino acid sequence: CASSLVGERLSSYNEQFF. The chain links TRBV11-2 to TRBJ2-1, with no clear D. V was clipped by 1 base and J by 0 bases, with 16 bases between them. In germline, CDR1 is SGHAT, CDR2 FQNNGV. The length of the CDR3 is 18 residues.

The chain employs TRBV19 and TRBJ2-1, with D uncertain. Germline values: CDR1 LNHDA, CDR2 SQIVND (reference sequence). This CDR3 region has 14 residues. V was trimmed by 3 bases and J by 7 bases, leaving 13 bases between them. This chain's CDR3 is CASSIADPWNEQFF. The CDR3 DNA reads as TGTGCCAGTAGTATTGCGGACCCATGGAATGAGCAGTTCTTC. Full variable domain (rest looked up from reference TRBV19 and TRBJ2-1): DGGITQSPKYLFRKEGQNVTLSCEQNLNHDAMYWYRQDPGQGLRLIYYSQIVNDFQKGDIAEGYSVSREKKESFPLTVTSAQKNPTAFYLCASSIADPWNEQFFGPGTRLTVL.

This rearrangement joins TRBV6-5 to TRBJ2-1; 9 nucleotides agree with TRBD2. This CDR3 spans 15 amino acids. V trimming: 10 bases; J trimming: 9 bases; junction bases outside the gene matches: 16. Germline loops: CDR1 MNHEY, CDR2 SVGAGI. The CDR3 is CATRRGGGARGEQFF. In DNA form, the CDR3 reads TGTGCCACCCGGCGAGGCGGGGGGGCTCGGGGTGAGCAGTTCTTC.

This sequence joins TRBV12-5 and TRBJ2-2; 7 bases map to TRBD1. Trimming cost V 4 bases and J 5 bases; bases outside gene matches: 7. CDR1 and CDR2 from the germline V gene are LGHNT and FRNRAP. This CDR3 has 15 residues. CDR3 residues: CASGYRGGRTGELFF. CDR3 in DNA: TGTGCTAGTGGTTACAGGGGTGGGCGGACCGGGGAGCTGTTTTTT.

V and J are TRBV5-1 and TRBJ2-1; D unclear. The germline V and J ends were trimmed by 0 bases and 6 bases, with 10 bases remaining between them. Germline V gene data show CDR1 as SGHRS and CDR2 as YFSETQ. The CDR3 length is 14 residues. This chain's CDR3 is CASSLAPGGNEQFF. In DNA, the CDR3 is TGCGCCAGCAGCTTGGCCCCAGGTGGCAATGAGCAGTTCTTC. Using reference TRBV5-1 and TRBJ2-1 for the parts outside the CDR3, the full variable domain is KAGVTQTPRYLIKTRGQQVTLSCSPISGHRSVSWYQQTPGQGLQFLFEYFSETQRNKGNFPGRFSGRQFSNSRSEMNVSTLELGDSALYLCASSLAPGGNEQFFGPGTRLTVL.